The clone carrying this T cell receptor (beta chain) was recorded a few times. Its target is unknown. The data were taken from a study of T cell repertoires in cytomegalovirus infection. At the level of the study: Recently identified HLA-C-restricted and well-studied HLA-B-restricted CMV epitopes were used. Signatures in public TCR beta sequences pointed to both CMV infection and matching HLA type.

One entry per CDR3 protein results from TCRdb running MiXCR on the reads. Of approximately 990,000 distinct CDR3 sequences listed, around 29% are singletons. The material was cultured CD8+ T cells from PBMCs, obtained from culture after CMV antigen stimulation. The receptor comes from a human donor in good health (CMV status not recorded). Some clones in this sample may be carry-over from other donors' samples.

The CDR3 here is CASSPQGQTYGYTF. The CDR3 DNA reads as TGTGCCAGCTCACCACAGGGACAAACCTATGGCTACACCTTC. The chain links TRBV18 to TRBJ1-2; tentatively, D is TRBD1 (6 bases). The length of the CDR3 is 14 residues. Germline V lookup: CDR1 KGHSH, CDR2 LQKENI. V was shortened by 1 base and J by 4 bases, with 10 bases between the two germline ends.